This entry concerns a single TCR beta chain. Each individual donor underwent a draw of approximately 10 milliliters of peripheral blood. Every sample yielded at least 7 million isolated PBMCs. Total RNA extraction produced at least 5.5 micrograms (per sample) for the study. The data belong to a study of blood T cells in healthy people across ages. Germline V lookup: CDR1 SQVTM, CDR2 ANQGSEA. This CDR3 region has 18 residues. With V trimmed by 2 bases and J by 0 bases, 14 bases remained unmatched. For the second PCR, which ran for roughly 6 to 12 cycles, a sample-barcoded 5' primer and a J-beta primer mix were used. TCRdb ran MiXCR on the 5' RACE reads and lists one entry per CDR3 protein. The sample records hundreds of thousands of distinct CDR3 sequences, just over 55% being singletons.

The chain couples TRBV29-1 to TRBJ1-2; 8 bases line up with TRBD1. This clonotype was sampled from a man aged 35-49 years in good health. Sequenced material: blood. As DNA, the CDR3 is TGCAGCGTTGAATTTCGACTAGGACAGGGCGGGGCTAACTATGGCTACACCTTC. Amino acids: CSVEFRLGQGGANYGYTF.